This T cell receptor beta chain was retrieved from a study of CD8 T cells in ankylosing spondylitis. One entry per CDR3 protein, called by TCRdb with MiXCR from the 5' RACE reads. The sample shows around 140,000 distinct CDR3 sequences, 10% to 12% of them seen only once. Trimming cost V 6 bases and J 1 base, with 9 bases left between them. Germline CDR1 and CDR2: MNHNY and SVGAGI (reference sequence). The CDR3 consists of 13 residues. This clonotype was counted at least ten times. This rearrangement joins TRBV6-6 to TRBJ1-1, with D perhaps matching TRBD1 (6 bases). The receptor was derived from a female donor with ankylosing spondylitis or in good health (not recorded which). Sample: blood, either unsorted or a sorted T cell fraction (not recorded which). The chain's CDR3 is CASSKGQNTEAFF. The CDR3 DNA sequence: TGTGCCAGCAGCAAGGGACAGAACACTGAAGCTTTCTTT.